The following is a TCR beta chain sequence with its context. Antigen unknown. One end of the junction varies from germline; a read error may be responsible. The sample is drawn from a study of post-analysis software for immune sequencing data. Findings and caveats of the study: Relative to controls, patients had 4 or 5 TRBV segments at higher frequency, with TRBV5-6, TRBV5-1 and TRBV20-1 among these.

Each TCR beta cDNA library carried unique molecular identifiers. In TCRdb, the PCR reads were re-called with MiXCR into one record per CDR3 protein. The table shows roughly 870,000 distinct CDR3 sequences, with 53% occurring only once. CDR1 and CDR2 (germline): MDHEN, SYDVKM. This CDR3 contains 16 residues. The source is a girl aged 5 to 17 with multiple sclerosis. The V gene is TRBV28, the J gene TRBJ2-5, with D perhaps TRBD2 (6 bases). Material for sequencing was blood. The CDR3 sequence is CASSRGTLGIQGTQYF. In DNA, the CDR3 is TGTGCCAGCAGCCGGGGGACTCTGGGAATTCAAGGGACCCAGTACTTC.